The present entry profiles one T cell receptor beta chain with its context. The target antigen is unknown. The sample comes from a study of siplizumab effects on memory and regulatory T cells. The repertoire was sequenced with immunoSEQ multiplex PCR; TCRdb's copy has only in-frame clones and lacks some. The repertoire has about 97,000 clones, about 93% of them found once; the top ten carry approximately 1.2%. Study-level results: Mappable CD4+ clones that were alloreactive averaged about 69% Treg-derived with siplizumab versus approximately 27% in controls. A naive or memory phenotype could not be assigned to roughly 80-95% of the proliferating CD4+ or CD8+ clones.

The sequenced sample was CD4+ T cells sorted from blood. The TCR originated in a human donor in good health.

The CDR3 loop is CASSLVWAFLVRFEDNEQFF. In DNA, the CDR3 is TGTGCCAGCAGCTTAGTGTGGGCCTTCCTTGTGAGATTCGAGGACAATGAGCAGTTCTTC. This chain links TRBV7-8 with TRBJ2-1; D call uncertain. V lost 1 base and J 5 bases, leaving 27 bases between the germline ends. The CDR3 is 20 amino acids. CDR1 is SGHVS and CDR2 is FQNEAQ in the germline V gene.